The 16 T cell receptor beta chains reported below all come from one sample, sequenced in a study of cytomegalovirus exposure and HLA in healthy donors. The PCR ran on 60 Vbeta and 13 Jbeta primers. Sequencing was performed with immunoSEQ multiplex PCR; in TCRdb, only in-frame clones are kept and a portion is missing. Of 150,000 to 200,000 clones in the sample, 55% to 70% were seen once. The source material was PBMCs. The receptors originated from a woman aged 40 to 50 in good health and CMV-seropositive.

The table lists this clone with a count of one. The rearrangement uses TRBV10-3 and TRBJ1-4, with D hard to call. The CDR3 sequence is 14 residues long. Looked up from germline, CDR1 is ENHRY and CDR2 is SYGVKD. V was cut by 4 bases and J by 4 bases, with 10 bases left in between. The DNA for the CDR3 is TGTGCCATCAGTGCAGAGGAAGGTAATGAAAAACTGTTTTTT. Amino acids: CAISAEEGNEKLFF.

The rearrangement joins TRBV19 to TRBJ1-1; 9 bases line up with TRBD1. The CDR3 contains 15 residues. The germline V gene encodes CDR1 LNHDA and CDR2 SQIVND (reference sequence). With V trimmed by 5 bases and J by 1 base, 5 bases remained unmatched. CDR3 bases: TGTGCCAGTAGTGAACAGGGGGCCGGGAACACTGAAGCTTTCTTT. Amino acid sequence: CASSEQGAGNTEAFF.

The chain combines TRBV9 with TRBJ1-1; perhaps TRBD1 as D (6 bases). The length of the CDR3 is 14 residues. Germline V gene lookup returns CDR1 SGDLS and CDR2 YYNGEE. Trimming removed 0 bases from V and 6 bases from J, with 12 bases in between. CDR3 bases: TGTGCCAGCAGCGTAGGAGGGGGGGGATCTGAAGCTTTCTTT. This gives the protein CASSVGGGGSEAFF.

This sequence joins TRBV14 and TRBJ2-7; 14 nucleotides agree with TRBD2. CDR1 is SGHDN, CDR2 FVKESK, per germline. CDR3 length: 16 amino acids. V was pared by 1 base and J by 4 bases, with 3 bases of the junction left unmatched. CDR3 bases: TGTGCCAGCAGCCAAGTGGGGACTAGCGGGAGATACGAGCAGTACTTC. Residues: CASSQVGTSGRYEQYF. Full variable domain (outside the CDR3, taken from reference TRBV14 and TRBJ2-7): EAGVTQFPSHSVIEKGQTVTLRCDPISGHDNLYWYRRVMGKEIKFLLHFVKESKQDESGMPNNRFLAERTGGTYSTLKVQPAELEDSGVYFCASSQVGTSGRYEQYFGPGTRLTVT.

This sequence joins TRBV19 and TRBJ1-1; D may be TRBD1 (6 bases). This CDR3 is built from 13 residues. The V gene lost 5 bases and the J gene lost 1 base, with 8 bases spanning the gap. Germline loops: CDR1 LNHDA, CDR2 SQIVND (reference sequence). CDR3 protein: CASSPQGNTEAFF. For the CDR3, the DNA is TGTGCCAGTAGTCCACAGGGGAACACTGAAGCTTTCTTT.

V and J are TRBV29-1 and TRBJ2-3; possible D gene TRBD2, 5 bases. V lost 4 bases, J lost 4 bases, and 15 bases lay in between. Per germline, CDR1 SQVTM and CDR2 ANQGSEA. CDR3 length equals 14 residues. The CDR3 reads CSVGGGGPADTQYF. The DNA for the CDR3 is TGCAGCGTTGGAGGAGGAGGCCCCGCAGATACGCAGTATTTT.

The chain links TRBV27 to TRBJ2-5, with TRBD2 as a possible D gene (6 bases). V lost 3 bases, J lost 5 bases, and 16 bases lay in between. The CDR3 spans 15 residues. The germline V gene encodes CDR1 MNHEY and CDR2 SMNVEV (reference sequence). The CDR3 sequence: CASSFLREPPETQYF. The CDR3 DNA follows: TGTGCCAGCAGTTTTCTCCGGGAGCCGCCGGAGACCCAGTACTTC.

The chain carries TRBV6-5 and TRBJ2-5; TRBD1 agrees at 7 bases. The J call may not be correct, given that the DNA end is closer to TRBJ2-7. Germline V gene sequence: CDR1 MNHEY, CDR2 SVGAGI. The CDR3 has 16 amino acids. DNA of the CDR3: TGTGCCAGCAGTTACTCGAATATGAGACAGGGCTACGAGCAGTACTTC. Translation: CASSYSNMRQGYEQYF.

This clone was recorded only once. The chain recombines TRBV29-1 with TRBJ2-7; perhaps TRBD2 as D (5 bases). The CDR3 length is 13 residues. Trimming shortened V by 2 bases and J by 0 bases, and 8 bases separated the two germline ends. CDR1 SQVTM and CDR2 ANQGSEA come from the germline V gene. CDR3: CSVESGSSYEQYF. CDR3 bases: TGCAGCGTTGAATCGGGGTCCTCCTACGAGCAGTACTTC.

The chain is built from TRBV19 and TRBJ2-1, with D perhaps TRBD1 (5 bases). Germline loops: CDR1 LNHDA, CDR2 SQIVND (reference sequence). V was cut by 4 bases and J by 2 bases, with 9 bases left in between. The CDR3 sequence is 14 residues long. The CDR3 region is CASSRGNPYNEQFF. DNA for the CDR3: TGTGCCAGTAGTAGGGGCAACCCCTACAATGAGCAGTTCTTC. The complete variable domain, with remaining parts taken from reference TRBV19 and TRBJ2-1, reads DGGITQSPKYLFRKEGQNVTLSCEQNLNHDAMYWYRQDPGQGLRLIYYSQIVNDFQKGDIAEGYSVSREKKESFPLTVTSAQKNPTAFYLCASSRGNPYNEQFFGPGTRLTVL.

This clone was found a few times. The chain couples TRBV6-6 to TRBJ2-7; D is ambiguous. V was pared by 4 bases and J by 4 bases, with 8 bases between. Germline V lookup: CDR1 MNHNY, CDR2 SVGAGI (reference sequence). The CDR3 is made up of 12 amino acids. DNA for the CDR3: TGTGCCAGCAGTTTAGATCTTTACGAGCAGTACTTC. Translated, it gives CASSLDLYEQYF.

The V call is TRBV27, the J call TRBJ1-1; 11 bases align to TRBD1. This CDR3 comprises 16 residues. Looked up from germline, CDR1 is MNHEY and CDR2 is SMNVEV (reference sequence). Germline trimming cut 4 bases from V and 6 bases from J; bases unmatched to any gene: 10. Here the CDR3 reads CASSSPNRDRGAEAFF. In nucleotides, the CDR3 is TGTGCCAGCAGTTCGCCTAACCGGGACAGGGGGGCTGAAGCTTTCTTT.

A few counts support this clone. The V and J genes are TRBV9 and TRBJ2-1; D not certain. The V gene lost 7 bases and the J gene lost 7 bases, with 15 bases spanning the gap. CDR3 length: 13 amino acids. Germline V lookup: CDR1 SGDLS, CDR2 YYNGEE. The CDR3 DNA sequence: TGTGCCAGCGCCGAAATTCCTATTAATGAGCAGTTCTTC. This gives the protein CASAEIPINEQFF.

The chain employs TRBV4-1 and TRBJ1-1; D is uncertain. Germline CDR1 is MGHRA and CDR2 is YSYEKL. This CDR3 has 12 residues. V lost 0 bases and J lost 8, with 7 bases in between. The CDR3 sequence is CASSQDGREAFF. Here the CDR3 DNA reads TGCGCCAGCAGCCAAGATGGCAGGGAAGCTTTCTTT.

V gene TRBV28 combines with J gene TRBJ2-6; D ambiguous. This CDR3 contains 14 residues. V was shortened by 3 bases and J by 2 bases, with 5 bases between the two germline ends. Germline V lookup: CDR1 MDHEN, CDR2 SYDVKM. CDR3 sequence: CASSFIAGANVLTF. DNA for the CDR3: TGTGCCAGCAGTTTTATCGCTGGGGCCAACGTCCTGACTTTC. The entire variable domain, with the rest obtained from reference TRBV28 and TRBJ2-6, is as follows: DVKVTQSSRYLVKRTGEKVFLECVQDMDHENMFWYRQDPGLGLRLIYFSYDVKMKEKGDIPEGYSVSREKKERFSLILESASTNQTSMYLCASSFIAGANVLTFGAGSRLTVL.

This clone was observed a few times. This chain joins TRBV6-5 and TRBJ2-1; 7 bases match TRBD2. The junction had 5 bases not matched to a gene; V was cut back by 3 bases and J by 6 bases. CDR1 is MNHEY and CDR2 is SVGAGI in the germline V gene. The CDR3 is 14 amino acids. In DNA, the CDR3 is TGTGCCAGCAGTTATCCAGGGAGGGTCAATGAGCAGTTCTTC. Protein: CASSYPGRVNEQFF.